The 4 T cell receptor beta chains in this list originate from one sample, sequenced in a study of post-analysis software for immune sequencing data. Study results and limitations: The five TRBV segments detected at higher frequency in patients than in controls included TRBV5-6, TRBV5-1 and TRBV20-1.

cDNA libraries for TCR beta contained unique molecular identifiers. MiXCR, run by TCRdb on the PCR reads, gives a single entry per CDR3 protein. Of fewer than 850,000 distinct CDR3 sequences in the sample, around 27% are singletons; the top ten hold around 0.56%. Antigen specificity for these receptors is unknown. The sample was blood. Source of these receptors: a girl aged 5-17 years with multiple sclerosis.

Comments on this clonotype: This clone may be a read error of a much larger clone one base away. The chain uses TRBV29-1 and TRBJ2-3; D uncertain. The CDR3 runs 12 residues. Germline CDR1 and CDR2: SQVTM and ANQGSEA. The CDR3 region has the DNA TGCAGCTGGACGCAGGTCACAGATATGCAGTATTTT. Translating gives CSWTQVTDMQYF.

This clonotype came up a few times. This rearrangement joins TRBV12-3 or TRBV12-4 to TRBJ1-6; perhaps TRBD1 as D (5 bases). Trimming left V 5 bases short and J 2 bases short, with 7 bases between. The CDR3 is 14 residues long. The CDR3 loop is CASSRQTYNSPLHF. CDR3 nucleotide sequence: TGTGCCAGCAGTCGACAGACCTATAATTCACCCCTCCACTTT.

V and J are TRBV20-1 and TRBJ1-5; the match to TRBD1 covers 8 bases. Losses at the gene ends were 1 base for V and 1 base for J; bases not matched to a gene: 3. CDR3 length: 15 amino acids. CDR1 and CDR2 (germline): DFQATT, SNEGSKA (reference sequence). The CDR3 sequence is CSARGTGWSNQPQHF. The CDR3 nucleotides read TGCAGTGCTAGAGGGACAGGGTGGAGCAATCAGCCCCAGCATTTT.

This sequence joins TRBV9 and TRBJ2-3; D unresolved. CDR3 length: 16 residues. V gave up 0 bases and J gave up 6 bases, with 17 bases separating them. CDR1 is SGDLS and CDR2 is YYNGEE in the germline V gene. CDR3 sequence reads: CASSVAVRYQGDTQYF. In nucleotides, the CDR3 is TGTGCCAGCAGCGTAGCGGTGCGGTACCAAGGGGATACGCAGTATTTT.